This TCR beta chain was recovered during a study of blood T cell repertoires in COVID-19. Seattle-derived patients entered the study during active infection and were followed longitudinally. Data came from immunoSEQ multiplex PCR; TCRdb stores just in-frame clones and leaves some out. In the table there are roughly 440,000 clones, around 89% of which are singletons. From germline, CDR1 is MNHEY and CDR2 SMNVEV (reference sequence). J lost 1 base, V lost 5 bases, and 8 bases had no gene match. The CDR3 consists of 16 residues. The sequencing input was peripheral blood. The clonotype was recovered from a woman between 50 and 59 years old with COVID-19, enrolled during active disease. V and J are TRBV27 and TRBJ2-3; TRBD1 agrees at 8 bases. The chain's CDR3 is CASSPRTGLRTDTQYF. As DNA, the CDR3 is TGTGCCAGCAGTCCCCGGACAGGGCTGCGCACAGATACGCAGTATTTT.